This record concerns one TCR beta chain sequence. The data derive from a study of blood T cells in healthy people across ages. It was with a sample-barcoded 5' primer and a J-beta primer mix that a second PCR of about 7 to 12 cycles was run. Each CDR3 protein gets one entry after TCRdb re-called the 5' RACE reads with MiXCR. The sample has some 760,000 distinct CDR3 sequences, around 25% seen once. V was pared by 1 base and J by 7 bases, with 15 bases between. This CDR3 is built from 15 residues. The germline CDR1 and CDR2 sequences are SGHKS and YYEKEE (reference sequence). This sample also appeared in a second study, on T cells of mothers and their children. From that paper: Sequencing got over 9 million TCR beta CDR3 reads from each mother and several million from each child.

J is TRBJ2-1 and V is TRBV5-5, with TRBD2 as a possible D gene (6 bases). Input material: blood. The TCR comes from a boy between 10 and 17 years old in good health. The CDR3 here is CASSLLGGINNEQFF. CDR3 sequence (DNA): TGTGCCAGCAGCTTGCTCGGCGGGATTAATAATGAGCAGTTCTTC. The variable domain in full, with the rest retrieved from reference TRBV5-5 and TRBJ2-1, is DAGVTQSPTHLIKTRGQQVTLRCSPISGHKSVSWYQQVLGQGPQFIFQYYEKEERGRGNFPDRFSARQFPNYSSELNVNALLLGDSALYLCASSLLGGINNEQFFGPGTRLTVL.